The 19 T cell receptor beta chains below were found in one sample sequenced in a study of CD8 T cells in ankylosing spondylitis. In TCRdb, the 5' RACE reads were re-called with MiXCR into one record per CDR3 protein. The data contain 240,000 or so distinct CDR3 sequences, roughly 10% of them singletons. The specimen was blood, either unsorted or a sorted T cell fraction (not recorded which). The receptors originated from a male donor with ankylosing spondylitis or in good health (not recorded which).

The chain links TRBV5-5 to TRBJ2-5; 8 positions agree with TRBD1. In germline, CDR1 is SGHKS, CDR2 YYEKEE (reference sequence). The CDR3 is 14 amino acids. J was trimmed by 1 base and V by 4 bases; bases with no gene match: 3. The CDR3 nucleotides are TGTGCCAGCAGCCGGGACAGGCTCCAAGAGACCCAGTACTTC. This gives the protein CASSRDRLQETQYF.

The chain recombines TRBV7-2 with TRBJ2-1; D is ambiguous. The germline V gene has CDR1 SGHTA and CDR2 FQGNSA. Trimming cost V 5 bases and J 0 bases, with 8 bases left between them. The CDR3 spans 14 residues. CDR3 amino acids: CASSPGISYNEQFF. The CDR3 DNA follows: TGTGCCAGCAGCCCCGGTATCTCCTACAATGAGCAGTTCTTC.

This clonotype was seen repeatedly, ten times or more. This sequence joins TRBV9 and TRBJ2-1; the D gene is possibly TRBD2 (5 bases). The germline V and J ends were trimmed by 0 bases and 0 bases, with 10 bases remaining between them. Per the germline V gene, CDR1 is SGDLS and CDR2 is YYNGEE. This CDR3 comprises 16 residues. This CDR3 reads CASSVVQGSSYNEQFF. The CDR3 nucleotides are TGTGCCAGCAGCGTAGTCCAAGGGAGCTCCTACAATGAGCAGTTCTTC.

The sample holds many counts of this clonotype. V is TRBV16 and J is TRBJ1-5, with D unclear. The CDR3 has 13 amino acids. Trimming removed 1 base at V and 4 bases at J, with 5 bases between. Per the germline V gene, CDR1 is KGHSY and CDR2 is FQNENV. The CDR3 DNA sequence: TGTGCCAGCAGCCAATTTCAGAATCAGCCCCAGCATTTT. It encodes CASSQFQNQPQHF.

This clonotype was counted only a few times. The CDR3 reads CASSLALGNTGELFF. The CDR3 region has the DNA TGTGCCAGCAGCTTAGCGTTGGGTAACACCGGGGAGCTGTTTTTT. The J gene is TRBJ2-2, the V gene TRBV7-2; D unclear. Trimming removed 0 bases at V and 2 bases at J, with 7 bases between. Germline V gene lookup returns CDR1 SGHTA and CDR2 FQGNSA. The CDR3 sequence is 15 residues long.

The chain couples TRBV28 to TRBJ2-3, with D unresolved. The V and J ends lost 2 bases and 6 bases respectively, with 9 bases between them. CDR3 length equals 13 residues. Germline values: CDR1 MDHEN, CDR2 SYDVKM. The CDR3 here is CASSLPTLDTQYF. As DNA, the CDR3 is TGTGCCAGCAGTTTACCGACGCTGGATACGCAGTATTTT.

As to this clonotype: Since a much larger clone is just one base distant, this may be a read error. V and J are TRBV12-3 or TRBV12-4 and TRBJ2-2; D is undetermined. Trimming stripped 10 bases from V and 0 bases from J, with 12 bases between. The CDR3 covers 14 residues. The CDR3 coding sequence is TGTGCCAACACTGCTCGTTCGAACACCGGGGAGCTGTTTTTT. Its protein is CANTARSNTGELFF.

This clonotype showed up many times. The chain carries TRBV6-1 and TRBJ1-2, with D possibly matching TRBD1 (5 bases). V was clipped by 6 bases and J by 4 bases, with 12 bases between them. Germline loops: CDR1 MNHNS, CDR2 SASEGT. The CDR3 contains 13 residues. CDR3 sequence (DNA): TGTGCCAGCAGGGTAGAGGGGACCTATGGCTACACCTTC. It yields the protein CASRVEGTYGYTF.

In this sample, this clonotype turned up many times. CDR3 coding DNA: TGCGCCAGCAGCCAAGACATAACCCCTCAGCCCCAGCATTTT. This encodes CASSQDITPQPQHF. The V and J genes are TRBV4-1 and TRBJ1-5; D gene ambiguous. The CDR3 runs to 14 residues. Germline V gene data show CDR1 as MGHRA and CDR2 as YSYEKL. V was trimmed by 0 bases and J by 6 bases, leaving 9 bases between them.

This clonotype came up many times. V is TRBV20-1 and J is TRBJ2-5; D is unresolved. The germline V gene encodes CDR1 DFQATT and CDR2 SNEGSKA (reference sequence). V shed 0 bases and J shed 2 bases, with 16 bases lying between them. The CDR3 has 16 residues. This chain's CDR3 is CSARDLRTDTQETQYF. The CDR3 region has the DNA TGCAGTGCTAGAGATCTTAGGACGGATACTCAAGAGACCCAGTACTTC.

The V gene is TRBV6-5, the J gene TRBJ1-5, with a possible D match to TRBD1 (5 bases). The V end was cut by 4 bases, the J end by 7 bases, with 11 bases between. The CDR3 totals 13 residues. CDR1 MNHEY and CDR2 SVGAGI come from the germline V gene. As DNA, the CDR3 is TGTGCCAGCAGTTGGCGCGGGGGACAGCCCCAGCATTTT. This translates into CASSWRGGQPQHF.

This clonotype was observed many times. CDR3 in amino acids: CASSYRDRDVTDTQYF. As DNA, the CDR3 is TGCGCCAGCAGCTACCGGGACAGGGACGTGACAGATACGCAGTATTTT. This sequence joins TRBV5-1 and TRBJ2-3; 9 positions agree with TRBD1. Per the germline V gene, CDR1 is SGHRS and CDR2 is YFSETQ. V gave up 3 bases and J gave up 3 bases; unmatched junction bases: 8. The CDR3 is 16 residues long.

This clonotype was counted only a few times. The rearrangement links TRBV7-9 to TRBJ2-1; no clear D. Germline CDR1 is SEHNR and CDR2 is FQNEAQ (reference sequence). Trimming stripped 5 bases from V and 3 bases from J, with 5 bases between. The CDR3 is 12 amino acids. The CDR3 reads CASSTDYNEQFF. As DNA, the CDR3 is TGTGCCAGCAGCACTGACTACAATGAGCAGTTCTTC.

The table lists this clonotype with many counts. The V call is TRBV5-1, the J call TRBJ1-5; D not resolved. The CDR3 is made up of 12 amino acids. CDR1 SGHRS and CDR2 YFSETQ come from the germline V gene. V was cut by 0 bases and J by 6 bases, with 4 bases left in between. CDR3 loop: CASSLEGQPQHF. CDR3 DNA sequence: TGCGCCAGCAGCTTGGAGGGTCAGCCCCAGCATTTT.

The sample holds many counts of this clonotype. This chain joins TRBV2 and TRBJ2-6; D uncertain. CDR1 SNHLY and CDR2 FYNNEI come from the germline V gene. The CDR3 is made up of 15 amino acids. V was trimmed by 1 base and J by 2 bases, leaving 6 bases between them. CDR3 coding DNA: TGTGCCAGCAGTGAAGAAAGGGCTGGGGCCAACGTCCTGACTTTC. Protein: CASSEERAGANVLTF.

This clonotype has ten or more counts. The V gene is TRBV10-2, the J gene TRBJ1-5, with D possibly being TRBD1 (5 bases). The CDR3 is made up of 15 amino acids. Germline V gene sequence: CDR1 WSHSY, CDR2 SAAADI. The V end was cut by 4 bases, the J end by 7 bases, with 17 bases between. The CDR3 region is CASSGGAGGGQPQHF. The CDR3 coding sequence is TGCGCCAGCAGTGGAGGGGCGGGTGGGGGACAGCCCCAGCATTTT.

This clonotype appeared many times. The chain uses TRBV6-5 and TRBJ2-2; 7 nucleotides line up with TRBD2. CDR1 is MNHEY and CDR2 is SVGAGI in the germline V gene. This CDR3 spans 16 amino acids. With V trimmed by 1 base and J by 8 bases, 10 bases remained unmatched. Written as DNA, the CDR3 is TGTGCCAGCAGTTACTACCCGACTAGCAGAAAGGGGGAGCTGTTTTTT. It encodes CASSYYPTSRKGELFF.

This clonotype was observed many times. This chain links TRBV2 with TRBJ1-2; TRBD1 aligns across 8 bases. CDR1 is SNHLY and CDR2 is FYNNEI in the germline V gene. Losses at the gene ends were 8 bases for V and 2 bases for J; bases not matched to a gene: 10. There are 15 residues in the CDR3. CDR3 protein: CASRSLRGHNYGYTF. In DNA, the CDR3 is TGTGCCAGCCGATCACTCAGGGGGCACAACTATGGCTACACCTTC.

The sample holds a few counts of this clonotype. V usage is TRBV11-1 and J usage is TRBJ2-5, with D perhaps TRBD1 or TRBD2 (6 bases each). Trimming took 5 bases from V and 5 from J, leaving 12 bases between them. In germline, CDR1 is SGHAT, CDR2 FQDESV (reference sequence). This CDR3 is 13 amino acids long. CDR3 DNA: TGTGCCAGCAGCGCCCCGGGGGCTGAGACCCAGTACTTC. Translating gives CASSAPGAETQYF.